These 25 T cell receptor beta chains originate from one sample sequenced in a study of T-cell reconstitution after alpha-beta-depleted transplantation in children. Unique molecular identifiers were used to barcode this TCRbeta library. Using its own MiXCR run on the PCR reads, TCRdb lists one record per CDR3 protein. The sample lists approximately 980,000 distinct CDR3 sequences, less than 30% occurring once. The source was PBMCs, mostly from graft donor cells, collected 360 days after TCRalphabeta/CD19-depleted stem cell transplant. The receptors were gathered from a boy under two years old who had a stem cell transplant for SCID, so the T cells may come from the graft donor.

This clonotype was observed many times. The CDR3 region is CASSRRLEVDTQYF. As DNA, the CDR3 is TGTGCCAGCAGCCGCCGGCTAGAGGTCGATACGCAGTATTTT. The J gene is TRBJ2-3, the V gene TRBV11-2; D gene ambiguous. Germline V gives CDR1 SGHAT, CDR2 FQNNGV. The CDR3 has 14 amino acids. Trimming stripped 5 bases from V and 6 bases from J, with 15 bases between.

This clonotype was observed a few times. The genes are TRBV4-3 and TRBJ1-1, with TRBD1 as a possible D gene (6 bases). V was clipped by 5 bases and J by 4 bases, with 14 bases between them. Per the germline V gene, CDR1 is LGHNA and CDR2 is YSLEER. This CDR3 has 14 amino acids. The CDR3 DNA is TGCGCCAGCAGCGTAACAGGGCTGGGCACTGAAGCTTTCTTT. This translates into CASSVTGLGTEAFF.

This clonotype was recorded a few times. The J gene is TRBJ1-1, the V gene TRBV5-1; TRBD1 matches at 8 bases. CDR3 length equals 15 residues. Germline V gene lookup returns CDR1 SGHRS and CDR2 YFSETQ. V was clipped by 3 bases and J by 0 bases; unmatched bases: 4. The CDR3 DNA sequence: TGCGCCAGCAGCTCGACAGGGGCCCTGAACACTGAAGCTTTCTTT. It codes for CASSSTGALNTEAFF.

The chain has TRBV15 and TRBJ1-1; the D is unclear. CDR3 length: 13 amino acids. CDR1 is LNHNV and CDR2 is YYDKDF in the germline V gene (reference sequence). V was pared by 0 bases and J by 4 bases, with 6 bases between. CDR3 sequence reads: CATSRDGRTEAFF. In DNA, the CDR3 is TGTGCCACCAGCAGAGATGGGCGCACTGAAGCTTTCTTT.

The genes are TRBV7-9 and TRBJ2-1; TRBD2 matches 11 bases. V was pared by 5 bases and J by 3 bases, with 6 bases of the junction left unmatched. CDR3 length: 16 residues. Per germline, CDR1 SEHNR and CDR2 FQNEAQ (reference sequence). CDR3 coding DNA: TGTGCCAGCAGCGGGGGGACTAGCGGTTTCTACAATGAGCAGTTCTTC. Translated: CASSGGTSGFYNEQFF.

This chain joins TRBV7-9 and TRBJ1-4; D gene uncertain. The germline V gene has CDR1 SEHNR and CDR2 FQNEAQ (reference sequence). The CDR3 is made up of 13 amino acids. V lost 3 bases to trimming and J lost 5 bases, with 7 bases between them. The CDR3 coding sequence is TGTGCCAGCAGCTTTCCAATAAATGAAAAACTGTTTTTT. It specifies CASSFPINEKLFF.

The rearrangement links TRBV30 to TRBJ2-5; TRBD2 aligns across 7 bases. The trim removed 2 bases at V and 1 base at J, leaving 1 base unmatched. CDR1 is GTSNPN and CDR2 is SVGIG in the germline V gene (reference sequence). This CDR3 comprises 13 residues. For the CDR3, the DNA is TGTGCCTGGAGTCGCGGGAGCCAAGAGACCCAGTACTTC. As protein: CAWSRGSQETQYF.

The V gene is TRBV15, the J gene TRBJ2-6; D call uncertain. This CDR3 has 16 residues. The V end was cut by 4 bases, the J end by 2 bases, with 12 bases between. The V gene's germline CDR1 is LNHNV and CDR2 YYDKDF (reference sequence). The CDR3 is CATSKSVNPGANVLTF. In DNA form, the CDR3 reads TGTGCCACCAGCAAGTCAGTGAACCCTGGGGCCAACGTCCTGACTTTC.

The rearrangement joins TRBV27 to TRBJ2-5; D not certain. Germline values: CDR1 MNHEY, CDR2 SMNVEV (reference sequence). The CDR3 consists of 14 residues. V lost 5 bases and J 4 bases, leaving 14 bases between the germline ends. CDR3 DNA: TGTGCCAGCAGTCGGTCTGTGGCCGGAGAGACCCAGTACTTC. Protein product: CASSRSVAGETQYF.

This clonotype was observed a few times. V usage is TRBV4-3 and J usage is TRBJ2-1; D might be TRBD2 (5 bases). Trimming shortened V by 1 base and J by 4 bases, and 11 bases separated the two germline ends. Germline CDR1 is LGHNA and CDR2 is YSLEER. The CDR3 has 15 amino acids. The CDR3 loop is CASSQGTGSYNEQFF. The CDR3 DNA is TGCGCCAGCAGCCAAGGGACGGGGTCATACAATGAGCAGTTCTTC.

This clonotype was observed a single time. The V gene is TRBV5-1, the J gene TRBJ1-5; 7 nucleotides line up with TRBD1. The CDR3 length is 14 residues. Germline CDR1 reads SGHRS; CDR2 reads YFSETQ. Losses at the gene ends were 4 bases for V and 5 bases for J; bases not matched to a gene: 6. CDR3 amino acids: CASSPGTEDQPQHF. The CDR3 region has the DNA TGCGCCAGCAGCCCCGGGACAGAAGATCAGCCCCAGCATTTT.

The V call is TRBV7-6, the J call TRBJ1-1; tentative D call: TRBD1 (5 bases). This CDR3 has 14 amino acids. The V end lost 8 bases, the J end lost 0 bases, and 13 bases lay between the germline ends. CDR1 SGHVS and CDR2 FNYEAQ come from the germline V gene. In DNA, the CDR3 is TGTGCCAGCGCGTTGGGGCCGTTGAACACTGAAGCTTTCTTT. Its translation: CASALGPLNTEAFF.

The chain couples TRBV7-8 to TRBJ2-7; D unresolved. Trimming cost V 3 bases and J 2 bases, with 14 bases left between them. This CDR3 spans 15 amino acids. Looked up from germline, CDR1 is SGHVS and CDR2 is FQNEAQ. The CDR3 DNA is TGTGCCAGCAGCTTCAGTAGAGCTTCGGCCTACGAGCAGTACTTC. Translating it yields CASSFSRASAYEQYF. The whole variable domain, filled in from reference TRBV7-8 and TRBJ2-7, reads GAGVSQSPRYKVAKRGQDVALRCDPISGHVSLFWYQQALGQGPEFLTYFQNEAQLDKSGLPSDRFFAERPEGSVSTLKIQRTQQEDSAVYLCASSFSRASAYEQYFGPGTRLTVT.

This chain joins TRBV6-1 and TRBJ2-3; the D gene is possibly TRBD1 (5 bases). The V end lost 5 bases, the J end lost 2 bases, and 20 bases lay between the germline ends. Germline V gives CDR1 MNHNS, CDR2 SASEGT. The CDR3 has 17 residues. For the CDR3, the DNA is TGTGCCAGCAGTCCCCCCGGGCAGGGTCAAAACACAGATACGCAGTATTTT. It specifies CASSPPGQGQNTDTQYF.

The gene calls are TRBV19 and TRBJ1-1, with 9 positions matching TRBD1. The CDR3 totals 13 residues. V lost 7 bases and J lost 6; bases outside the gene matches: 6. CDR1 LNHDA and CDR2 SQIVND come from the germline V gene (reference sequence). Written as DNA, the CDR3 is TGTGCCAGTACCAGGGACAGGGTGGCTGAAGCTTTCTTT. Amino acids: CASTRDRVAEAFF.

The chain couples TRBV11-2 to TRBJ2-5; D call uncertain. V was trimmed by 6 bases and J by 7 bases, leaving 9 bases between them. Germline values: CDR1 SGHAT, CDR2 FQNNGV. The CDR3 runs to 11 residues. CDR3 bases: TGTGCCAGCAGTCAAGATCGGACCCAGTACTTC. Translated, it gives CASSQDRTQYF.

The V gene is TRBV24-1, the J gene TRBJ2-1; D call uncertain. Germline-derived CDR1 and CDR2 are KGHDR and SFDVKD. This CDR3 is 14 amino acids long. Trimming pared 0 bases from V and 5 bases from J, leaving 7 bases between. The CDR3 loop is CATSDLGGNNEQFF. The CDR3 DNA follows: TGTGCCACCAGTGATTTGGGTGGGAACAATGAGCAGTTCTTC.

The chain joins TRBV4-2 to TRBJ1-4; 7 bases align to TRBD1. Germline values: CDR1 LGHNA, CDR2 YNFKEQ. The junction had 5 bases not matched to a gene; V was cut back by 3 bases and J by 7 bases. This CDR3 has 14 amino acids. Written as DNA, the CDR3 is TGTGCCAGCAGCCAGGGGGGACAGTCTGAAAAACTGTTTTTT. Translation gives CASSQGGQSEKLFF.

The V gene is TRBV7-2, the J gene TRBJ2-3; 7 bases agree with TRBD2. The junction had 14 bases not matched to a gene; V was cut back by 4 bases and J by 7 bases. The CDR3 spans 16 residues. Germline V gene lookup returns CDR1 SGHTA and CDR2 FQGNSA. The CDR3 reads CASSSGGRRGTNTQYF. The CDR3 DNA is TGTGCCAGCAGCTCTGGCGGCCGGCGGGGGACGAATACGCAGTATTTT.

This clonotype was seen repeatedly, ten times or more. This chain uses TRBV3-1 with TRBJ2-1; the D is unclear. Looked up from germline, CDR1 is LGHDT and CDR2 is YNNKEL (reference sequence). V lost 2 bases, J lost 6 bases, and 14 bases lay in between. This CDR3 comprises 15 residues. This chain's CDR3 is CASSQLISKINEQFF. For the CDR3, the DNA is TGTGCCAGCAGCCAACTTATCAGTAAAATCAATGAGCAGTTCTTC.

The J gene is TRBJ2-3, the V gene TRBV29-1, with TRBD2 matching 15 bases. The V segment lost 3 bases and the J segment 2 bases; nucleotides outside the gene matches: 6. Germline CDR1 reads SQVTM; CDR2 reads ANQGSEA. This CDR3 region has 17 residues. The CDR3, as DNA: TGCAGCGTTGACGGGACTAGCGGGGGGAAACTCACAGATACGCAGTATTTT. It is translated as CSVDGTSGGKLTDTQYF.

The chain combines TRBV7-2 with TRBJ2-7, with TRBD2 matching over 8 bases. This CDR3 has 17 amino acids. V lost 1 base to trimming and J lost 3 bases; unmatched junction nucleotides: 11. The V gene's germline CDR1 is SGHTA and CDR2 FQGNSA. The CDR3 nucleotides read TGTGCCAGCAGCTTAGTAGGAGCGGGGGAGAATTGCTACGAGCAGTACTTC. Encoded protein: CASSLVGAGENCYEQYF.

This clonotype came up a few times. The CDR3 region has the DNA TGTGCCAGCAGCTTGGACCCAGGGGGTGCTAACTATGGCTACACCTTC. Amino acids: CASSLDPGGANYGYTF. The chain joins TRBV5-4 to TRBJ1-2, with TRBD1 matching 7 bases. V lost 0 bases to trimming and J lost 0 bases; unmatched junction nucleotides: 5. The germline V gene encodes CDR1 SGHNT and CDR2 YYREEE (reference sequence). This CDR3 contains 16 residues.

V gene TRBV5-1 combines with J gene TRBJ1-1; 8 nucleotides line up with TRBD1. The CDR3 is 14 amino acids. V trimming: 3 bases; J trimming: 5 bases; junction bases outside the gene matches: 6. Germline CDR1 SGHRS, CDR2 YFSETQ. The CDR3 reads CASSSRTGITEAFF. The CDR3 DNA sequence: TGCGCCAGCAGCTCGAGGACAGGGATTACTGAAGCTTTCTTT.

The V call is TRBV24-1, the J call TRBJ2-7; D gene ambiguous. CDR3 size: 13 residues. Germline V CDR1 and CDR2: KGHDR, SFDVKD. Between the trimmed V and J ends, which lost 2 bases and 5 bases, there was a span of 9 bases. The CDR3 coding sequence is TGTGCCACCAGTGATTCGGCAGGCCACGAGCAGTACTTC. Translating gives CATSDSAGHEQYF.